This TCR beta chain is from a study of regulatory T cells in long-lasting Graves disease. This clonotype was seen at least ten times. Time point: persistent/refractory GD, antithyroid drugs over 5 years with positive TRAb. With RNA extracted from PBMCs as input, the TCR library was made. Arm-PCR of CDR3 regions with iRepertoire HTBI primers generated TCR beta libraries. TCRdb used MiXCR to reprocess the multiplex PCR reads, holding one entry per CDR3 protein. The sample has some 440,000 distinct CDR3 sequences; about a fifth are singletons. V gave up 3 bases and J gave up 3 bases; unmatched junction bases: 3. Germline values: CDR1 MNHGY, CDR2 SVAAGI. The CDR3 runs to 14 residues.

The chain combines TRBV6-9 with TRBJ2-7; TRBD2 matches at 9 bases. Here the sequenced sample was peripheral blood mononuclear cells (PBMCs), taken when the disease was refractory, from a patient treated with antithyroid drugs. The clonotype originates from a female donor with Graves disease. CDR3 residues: CASSYAGGGYEQYF. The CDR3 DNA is TGTGCCAGCAGTTACGCGGGGGGGGGCTACGAGCAGTACTTC.